Listed here is a single T cell receptor beta chain. The sample originates from a study of blood T cell repertoires in COVID-19. Original methodology: Scientists estimated how many nucleated cells there were by amplifying reference gene primers. Only in-frame clones appear in the TCRdb table, and some are missing; sequencing was by immunoSEQ multiplex PCR. From that table come the V and J calls and clone size; the DNA was used to work out D and trimming. The table shows 150,000 to 200,000 clones, with about 84% occurring only once. Those enrolled, adults aged roughly 18 to 95 years, came from around 25 US areas. Cohorts were determined from participant-reported clinical history. Germline V gives CDR1 SGHRS, CDR2 YFSETQ. This CDR3 is built from 14 residues. J lost 7 bases, V lost 2 bases, and 8 bases had no gene match.

Sequenced: PBMCs or T cells enriched from blood (not recorded which). The TCR sequence derives from a man in his forties or fifties who had recovered from COVID-19. The V and J genes are TRBV5-1 and TRBJ1-1; TRBD1 agrees at 7 bases. The CDR3 nucleotides read TGCGCCAGCAGCTTAGGGACAGCGTATTATGAAGCTTTCTTT. Translating gives CASSLGTAYYEAFF.